This TCR beta chain was observed in a study of T cells after yellow fever vaccination. TCRdb re-called the 5' RACE reads through MiXCR, storing one row per CDR3 protein. The top ten hold about 2.7% of the sample, which has over 150,000 distinct CDR3 sequences, about 6.2% seen once. This clonotype was seen ten or more times. Trimming removed 6 bases at V and 6 bases at J, with 17 bases between. Germline values: CDR1 SNHLY, CDR2 FYNNEI. The CDR3 sequence is 15 residues long. The TCR comes from a young man who received the YFV17D yellow fever vaccine. The rearrangement links TRBV2 to TRBJ2-2; D may match TRBD1 or TRBD2 (5 bases each). The source material was CD4+ T cells sorted from PBMCs, sampled on the day of the first yellow fever vaccination. CDR3 DNA sequence: TGTGCCAGCAGCTTGCTCGGGGCCCTGCCCGGGGAGCTGTTTTTT. Amino acids: CASSLLGALPGELFF.